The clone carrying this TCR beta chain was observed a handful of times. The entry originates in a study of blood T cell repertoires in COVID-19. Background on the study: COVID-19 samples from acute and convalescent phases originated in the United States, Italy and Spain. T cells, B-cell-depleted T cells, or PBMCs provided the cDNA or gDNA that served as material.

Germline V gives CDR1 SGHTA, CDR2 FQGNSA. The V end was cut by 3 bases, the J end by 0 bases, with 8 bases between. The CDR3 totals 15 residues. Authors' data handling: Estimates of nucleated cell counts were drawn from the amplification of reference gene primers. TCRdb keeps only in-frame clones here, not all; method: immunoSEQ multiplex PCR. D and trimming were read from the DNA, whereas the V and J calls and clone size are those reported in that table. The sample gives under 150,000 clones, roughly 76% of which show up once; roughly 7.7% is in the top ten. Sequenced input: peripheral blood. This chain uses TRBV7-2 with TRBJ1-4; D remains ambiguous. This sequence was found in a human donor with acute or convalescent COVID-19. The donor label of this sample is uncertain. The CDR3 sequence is CASSLRHTTNEKLFF. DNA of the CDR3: TGTGCCAGCAGCTTGAGACATACAACTAATGAAAAACTGTTTTTT.